These T cell receptor beta chains were read from a single sample in a study of T cell responses to AZD1222 COVID-19 vaccine. Clones were read by immunoSEQ multiplex PCR, and TCRdb kept only the in-frame ones, dropping some. This repertoire shows some 150,000 clones, about 92% found once; its top ten account for roughly 3.5%. The sequencing used peripheral blood, collected 28 days after the second AZD1222 dose. The origin of the receptors is an adult who received the AZD1222 COVID-19 vaccine. Both conserved end residues are part of each CDR3. Each record gives: J gene, V gene, clone size, D gene, CDR3 DNA, CDR3 protein. D genes are given only for firm matches. Not every row has a clone size; where given, it reads once, few, many or a size class.

j_gene: TRBJ1-1
v_gene: TRBV19
abundance: NA
d_gene: NA
CDR3nt: TGTGCCAGTAGTATAATGGAGAACACTGAAGCTTTCTTT
CDR3aa: CASSIMENTEAFF

j_gene: TRBJ1-2
v_gene: TRBV27
abundance: NA
d_gene: NA
CDR3nt: TGTGCCAGCAGTTTATGGGGGGCGGATACGGCGGTTGGCTACACCTTC
CDR3aa: CASSLWGADTAVGYTF

j_gene: TRBJ1-2
v_gene: TRBV12-3/TRBV12-4
abundance: NA
d_gene: NA
CDR3nt: TGTGCCAGCAGTTTGCGGGTTGGCTATGGCTACACCTTC
CDR3aa: CASSLRVGYGYTF

j_gene: TRBJ2-3
v_gene: TRBV18
abundance: NA
d_gene: TRBD1
CDR3nt: TGTGCCAGCTCACCAGAACAGGGGTACACAGATACGCAGTATTTT
CDR3aa: CASSPEQGYTDTQYF

j_gene: TRBJ2-2
v_gene: TRBV14
abundance: once
d_gene: NA
CDR3nt: TGTGCCAGCAGCGCAACCAGGCCAGCGAACACCGGGGAGCTGTTTTTT
CDR3aa: CASSATRPANTGELFF

j_gene: TRBJ2-2
v_gene: TRBV6-5
abundance: NA
d_gene: TRBD1
CDR3nt: TGTGCCAGCAGTTCACAGGGGGCTGCGAACACCGGGGAGCTGTTTTTT
CDR3aa: CASSSQGAANTGELFF

j_gene: TRBJ1-2
v_gene: TRBV11-2
abundance: NA
d_gene: TRBD1
CDR3nt: TGTGCCAGCAGCCCTCTCCGGGGCAGGGGGTTTGGCTACACCTTC
CDR3aa: CASSPLRGRGFGYTF

j_gene: TRBJ1-1
v_gene: TRBV18
abundance: few
d_gene: NA
CDR3nt: TGTGCCAGCTCAGGACAGTACACTGAAGCTTTCTTT
CDR3aa: CASSGQYTEAFF

j_gene: TRBJ2-2
v_gene: TRBV24-1
abundance: NA
d_gene: NA
CDR3nt: TGTGCCACCAGTTCTAAACTAGCTAACACCGGGGAGCTGTTTTTT
CDR3aa: CATSSKLANTGELFF

j_gene: TRBJ2-1
v_gene: TRBV5-1
abundance: NA
d_gene: TRBD1
CDR3nt: TGCGCCAGCAGCGGGGAGGACAGGGGGATCAATGAGCAGTTCTTC
CDR3aa: CASSGEDRGINEQFF

j_gene: TRBJ2-1
v_gene: TRBV29-1
abundance: NA
d_gene: TRBD1
CDR3nt: TGCAGCGTTGATGGTAAGACAGGGCATACCTACAATGAGCAGTTCTTC
CDR3aa: CSVDGKTGHTYNEQFF

j_gene: TRBJ2-7
v_gene: TRBV3-1/TRBV3-2
abundance: NA
d_gene: TRBD1
CDR3nt: TGTGCCAGCAGCCAAGATGGGGACAGCTCCTACGAGCAGTACTTC
CDR3aa: CASSQDGDSSYEQYF

j_gene: TRBJ2-7
v_gene: TRBV7-8
abundance: NA
d_gene: TRBD1
CDR3nt: TGTGCCAGCAGCTTCTCCGGGACAGGGAGATACGAGCAGTACTTC
CDR3aa: CASSFSGTGRYEQYF

j_gene: TRBJ1-2
v_gene: TRBV28
abundance: NA
d_gene: TRBD1
CDR3nt: TGTGCCAGCAGTCCAAACCCCCAGGGGGCGTATGGCTACACCTTC
CDR3aa: CASSPNPQGAYGYTF

j_gene: TRBJ2-7
v_gene: TRBV18
abundance: NA
d_gene: NA
CDR3nt: TGTGCCAGCTCAACCCGGGACGGACCCTACGAGCAGTACTTC
CDR3aa: CASSTRDGPYEQYF

j_gene: TRBJ1-2
v_gene: TRBV18
abundance: NA
d_gene: NA
CDR3nt: TGTGCCAGCTCACCGGCTCTCGATGGCTACACCTTC
CDR3aa: CASSPALDGYTF

j_gene: TRBJ2-5
v_gene: TRBV27
abundance: NA
d_gene: NA
CDR3nt: TGTGCCAGCAGTCCCCAAGCAGGGTGGGAAGAGACCCAGTACTTC
CDR3aa: CASSPQAGWEETQYF

j_gene: TRBJ2-1
v_gene: TRBV4-2
abundance: NA
d_gene: NA
CDR3nt: TGTGCCAGCAGCCAAGATAATGAGGGGGAGGAGTTCTTC
CDR3aa: CASSQDNEGEEFF

j_gene: TRBJ2-7
v_gene: TRBV28
abundance: once
d_gene: NA
CDR3nt: TGTGCCAGCAGTATATATTACGAGCAGTACTTC
CDR3aa: CASSIYYEQYF

j_gene: TRBJ1-4
v_gene: TRBV6-5
abundance: NA
d_gene: NA
CDR3nt: TGTGCCAGCAGGGGGGGCGGAGCAACTAATGAAAAACTGTTTTTT
CDR3aa: CASRGGGATNEKLFF

j_gene: TRBJ1-2
v_gene: TRBV11-2
abundance: NA
d_gene: NA
CDR3nt: TGTGCCAGCAGCTTAGGTACAGGGATCTATGGCTACACCTTC
CDR3aa: CASSLGTGIYGYTF

j_gene: TRBJ1-1
v_gene: TRBV19
abundance: NA
d_gene: NA
CDR3nt: TGTGCCAGTAGTGACACCAGGGACGGAAAAACTGAAGCTTTCTTT
CDR3aa: CASSDTRDGKTEAFF

j_gene: TRBJ1-1
v_gene: TRBV5-1
abundance: NA
d_gene: NA
CDR3nt: TGCGCCAGCAGCGGGGGACCGATGGAGGCTTTCTTT
CDR3aa: CASSGGPMEAFF

j_gene: TRBJ2-1
v_gene: TRBV3-1/TRBV3-2
abundance: NA
d_gene: NA
CDR3nt: TGTGCCAGCAGCCCTCTCGGGGGGCGCAATGAGCAGTTCTTC
CDR3aa: CASSPLGGRNEQFF

j_gene: TRBJ1-2
v_gene: TRBV6-5
abundance: NA
d_gene: TRBD1
CDR3nt: TGTGCCAGCAGTCAACTGGACAGGGCCTATGGCTACACCTTC
CDR3aa: CASSQLDRAYGYTF

j_gene: TRBJ1-1
v_gene: TRBV18
abundance: NA
d_gene: TRBD1
CDR3nt: TGTGCCAGCTCCGTAGAACAGGGGGCGCAGACTGAAGCTTTCTTT
CDR3aa: CASSVEQGAQTEAFF

j_gene: TRBJ1-1
v_gene: TRBV28
abundance: NA
d_gene: NA
CDR3nt: TGTGCCAGCAGTTTGCTTTCACAGGGAGGTACTGAAGCTTTCTTT
CDR3aa: CASSLLSQGGTEAFF

j_gene: TRBJ1-6
v_gene: TRBV18
abundance: NA
d_gene: NA
CDR3nt: TGTGCCAGCGCCGCCAGGAATTCACCCCTCCACTTT
CDR3aa: CASAARNSPLHF

j_gene: TRBJ1-3
v_gene: TRBV4-1
abundance: NA
d_gene: TRBD1
CDR3nt: TGCGCCCATGACAGGGAAATCTCTGGAAACACCATATATTTT
CDR3aa: CAHDREISGNTIYF

j_gene: TRBJ2-2
v_gene: TRBV6-6
abundance: NA
d_gene: NA
CDR3nt: TGTGCCAGCAGTTACTTGAGGGGGAGGACCGGGGAGCTGTTTTTT
CDR3aa: CASSYLRGRTGELFF

j_gene: TRBJ1-6
v_gene: TRBV11-2
abundance: NA
d_gene: TRBD1
CDR3nt: TGTGCCAGCAGCCAGGGGGGGCGTAGAAATTCACCCCTCCACTTT
CDR3aa: CASSQGGRRNSPLHF

j_gene: TRBJ2-7
v_gene: TRBV7-9
abundance: few
d_gene: NA
CDR3nt: TGTGCCAGCAGCCTTTCCTACGAGCAGTACTTC
CDR3aa: CASSLSYEQYF

j_gene: TRBJ1-1
v_gene: TRBV6-4
abundance: NA
d_gene: NA
CDR3nt: TGTGCCAGCAGTTTGGGACCGAACACTGAAGCTTTCTTT
CDR3aa: CASSLGPNTEAFF

j_gene: TRBJ1-2
v_gene: TRBV28
abundance: NA
d_gene: TRBD1
CDR3nt: TGTGCCAGCGGGGACAGGGTCGACTATGGCTACACCTTC
CDR3aa: CASGDRVDYGYTF

j_gene: TRBJ1-2
v_gene: TRBV6-6
abundance: NA
d_gene: TRBD1
CDR3nt: TGTGCCAGCAGTTATGAGGGACAGGGTGGGGGCTACACCTTC
CDR3aa: CASSYEGQGGGYTF